A selection of T cell receptor beta chains follows, all from one sample in a study of cytomegalovirus exposure and HLA in healthy donors. Produced via immunoSEQ multiplex PCR; TCRdb's table is partial and in-frame only. The table includes some 130,000 clones, roughly 79% detected once. The sequenced sample was PBMCs. The receptors shown here come from a man aged 25-40 years in good health and CMV-seropositive. Each CDR3 is given with its conserved first and last residue. Clone sizes are given selectively: once, few, many, or a class where the clone is expanded.

clone_size j_call v_call cdr3_aa
once TRBJ1-1 TRBV27 CASSTGAEAFF
NA TRBJ2-3 TRBV5-4 CASSPASGTRDTQYF
NA TRBJ1-1 TRBV5-1 CASSLAGGNTEAFF
NA TRBJ1-2 TRBV7-9 CASSRMEIYGYTF
NA TRBJ1-1 TRBV18 CASSPPGGANTEAFF
NA TRBJ2-7 TRBV9 CASSESSGVSYEQYF
few TRBJ2-3 TRBV29-1 CSVDDGGTDTQYF
NA TRBJ2-2 TRBV5-1 CASSWGTSGNTGELFF
once TRBJ2-7 TRBV23-1 CASNHWEISYEQYF
few TRBJ1-1 TRBV2 CASKSEGEAFF
NA TRBJ1-1 TRBV6-5 CASSPDRLNTEAFF
NA TRBJ2-5 TRBV7-9 CASSPSGLAGEETQYF
NA TRBJ2-3 TRBV9 CASSTGGSYTGDTQYF
NA TRBJ1-1 TRBV7-3 CASSFTKDTEAFF
NA TRBJ2-1 TRBV7-8 CASSYRGRRVPYNEQFF
NA TRBJ2-3 TRBV14 CASSQETGWDTDTQYF
NA TRBJ1-2 TRBV6-5 CASSFGPTGGREGYTF
NA TRBJ1-3 TRBV5-1 CASRGTGSTGNTIYF
NA TRBJ2-2 TRBV7-2 CASRKDRGRSGELFF
NA TRBJ1-2 TRBV25-1 CASRMTGVNYGYTF
NA TRBJ2-3 TRBV18 CASSPQNRGQGDTQYF
NA TRBJ2-7 TRBV30 CAWSGPYEQYF
NA TRBJ1-1 TRBV5-1 CASSIAGQGNTEAFF
few TRBJ1-1 TRBV19 CASSIGTATEAFF
few TRBJ1-5 TRBV2 CASSEGTGSNQPQHF
few TRBJ1-5 TRBV5-6 CASSPSTGFQPQHF
few TRBJ1-4 TRBV27 CASTTGNNEKLFF
NA TRBJ2-3 TRBV6-4 CASSDSVAADTQYF
NA TRBJ2-7 TRBV2 CASSVGGLAGNEQYF
NA TRBJ2-2 TRBV27 CASSYLNTGELFF
once TRBJ2-1 TRBV9 CASSVELADLYNEQFF
once TRBJ2-5 TRBV19 CASSRITGAGETQYF
once TRBJ1-4 TRBV19 CASRRDRVEKLFF
NA TRBJ1-2 TRBV6-6 CASSRDLNYGYTF